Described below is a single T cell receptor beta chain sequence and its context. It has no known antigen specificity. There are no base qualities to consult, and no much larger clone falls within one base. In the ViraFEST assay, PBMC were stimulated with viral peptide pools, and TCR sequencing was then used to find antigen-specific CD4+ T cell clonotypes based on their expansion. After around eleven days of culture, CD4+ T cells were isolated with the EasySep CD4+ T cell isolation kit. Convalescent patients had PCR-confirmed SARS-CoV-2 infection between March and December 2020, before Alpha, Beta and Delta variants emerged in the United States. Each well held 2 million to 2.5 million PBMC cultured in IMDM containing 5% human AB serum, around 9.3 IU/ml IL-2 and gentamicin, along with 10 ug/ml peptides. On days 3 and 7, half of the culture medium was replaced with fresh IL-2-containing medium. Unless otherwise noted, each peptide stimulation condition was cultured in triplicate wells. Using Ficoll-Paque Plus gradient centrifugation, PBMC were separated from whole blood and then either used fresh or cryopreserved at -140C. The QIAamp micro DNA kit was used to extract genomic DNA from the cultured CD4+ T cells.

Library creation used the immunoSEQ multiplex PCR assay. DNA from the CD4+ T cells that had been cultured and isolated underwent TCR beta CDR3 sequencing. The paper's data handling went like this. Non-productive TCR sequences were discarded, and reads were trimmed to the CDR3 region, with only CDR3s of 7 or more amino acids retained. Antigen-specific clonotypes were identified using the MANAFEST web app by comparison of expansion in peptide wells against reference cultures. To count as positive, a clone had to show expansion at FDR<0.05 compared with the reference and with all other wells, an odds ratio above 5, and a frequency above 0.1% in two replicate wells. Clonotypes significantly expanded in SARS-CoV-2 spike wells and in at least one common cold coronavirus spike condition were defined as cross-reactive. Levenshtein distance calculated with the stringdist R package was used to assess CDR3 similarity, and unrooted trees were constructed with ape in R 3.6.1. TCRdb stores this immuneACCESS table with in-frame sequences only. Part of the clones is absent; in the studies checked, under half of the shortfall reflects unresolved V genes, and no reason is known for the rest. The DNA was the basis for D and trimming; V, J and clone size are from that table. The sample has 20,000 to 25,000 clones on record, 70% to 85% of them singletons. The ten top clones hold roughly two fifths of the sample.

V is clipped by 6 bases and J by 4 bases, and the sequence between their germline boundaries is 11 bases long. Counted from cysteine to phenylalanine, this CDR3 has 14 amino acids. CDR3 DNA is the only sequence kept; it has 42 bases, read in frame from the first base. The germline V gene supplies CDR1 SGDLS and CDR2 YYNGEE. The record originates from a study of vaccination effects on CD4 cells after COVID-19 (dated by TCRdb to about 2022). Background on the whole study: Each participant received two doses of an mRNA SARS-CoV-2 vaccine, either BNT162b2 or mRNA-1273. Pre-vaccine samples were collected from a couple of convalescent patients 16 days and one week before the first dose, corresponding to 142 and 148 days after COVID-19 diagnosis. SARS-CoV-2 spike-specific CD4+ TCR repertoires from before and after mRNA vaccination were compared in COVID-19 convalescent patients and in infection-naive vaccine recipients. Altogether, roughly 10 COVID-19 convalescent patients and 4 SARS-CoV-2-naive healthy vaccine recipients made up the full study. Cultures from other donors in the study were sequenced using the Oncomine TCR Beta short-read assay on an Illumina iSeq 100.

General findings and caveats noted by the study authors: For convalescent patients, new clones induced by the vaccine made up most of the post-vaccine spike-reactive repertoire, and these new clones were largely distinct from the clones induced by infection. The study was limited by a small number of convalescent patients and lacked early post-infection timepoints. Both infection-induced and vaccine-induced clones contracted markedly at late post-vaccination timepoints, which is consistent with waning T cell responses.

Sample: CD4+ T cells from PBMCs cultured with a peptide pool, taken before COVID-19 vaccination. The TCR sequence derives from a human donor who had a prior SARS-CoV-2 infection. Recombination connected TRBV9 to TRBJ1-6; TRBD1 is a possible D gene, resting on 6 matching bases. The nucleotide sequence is TGTGCCAGCACGGACAGCGCATATAATTCACCCCTCCACTTT. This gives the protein CASTDSAYNSPLHF.